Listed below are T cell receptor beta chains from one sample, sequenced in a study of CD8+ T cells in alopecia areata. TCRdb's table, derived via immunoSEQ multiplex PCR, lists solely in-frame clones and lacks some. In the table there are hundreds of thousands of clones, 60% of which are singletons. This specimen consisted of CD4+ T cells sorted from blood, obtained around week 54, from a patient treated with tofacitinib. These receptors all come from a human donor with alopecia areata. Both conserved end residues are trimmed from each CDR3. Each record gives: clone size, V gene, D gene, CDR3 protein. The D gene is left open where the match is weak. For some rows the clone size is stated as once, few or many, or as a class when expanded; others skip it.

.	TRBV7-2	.	ASSLSIGGRVDEQY
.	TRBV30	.	AWSVPRAQY
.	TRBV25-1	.	ASSVSGGQNSPLH
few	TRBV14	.	ASSQDWADTQY
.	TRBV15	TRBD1	ATRGRQGDTEAF
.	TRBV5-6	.	ASSLPGWSAGNEQF
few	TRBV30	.	AGGQWKQLF
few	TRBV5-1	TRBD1	ASSRDRGNEKLF
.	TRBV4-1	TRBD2	ASSLRGLAEQETQY
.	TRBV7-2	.	ASSLVGGRVPSSYNEQF
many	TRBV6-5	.	ASTPFWGSNQPQH
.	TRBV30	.	AWSEGGAYEQY
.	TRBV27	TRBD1	ASSTWTGMDTGELF
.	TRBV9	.	ASSVAGNYGYT
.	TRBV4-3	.	ASSQDLTRPNGYT
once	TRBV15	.	ATSRDLQREKLF
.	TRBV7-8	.	ASSLGREGGSPLH